A single sample gave rise to the 21 T cell receptor beta chains below, sequenced in a study of blood T cell repertoires in COVID-19. Repertoires were generated with immunoSEQ multiplex PCR, while TCRdb's copy carries only in-frame clones and drops some. This table holds 200,000 to 250,000 clones, about 90% found once. Specimen: PBMCs or T cells enriched from blood (not recorded which). The receptors here all came from a woman aged 25 to 39 who had been exposed to COVID-19.

The chain has TRBV30 and TRBJ1-1; 9 bases are a match to TRBD1. V dropped 6 bases and J dropped 1; count of bases not matched to a gene: 15. Per the germline V gene, CDR1 is GTSNPN and CDR2 is SVGIG (reference sequence). This CDR3 has 17 residues. CDR3 bases: TGTGCCTGCCCGCCTCGTACTGGGACAGGGCGGAACACTGAAGCTTTCTTT. It translates to CACPPRTGTGRNTEAFF. Filled out from reference TRBV30 and TRBJ1-1, the complete variable domain reads SQTIHQWPATLVQPVGSPLSLECTVEGTSNPNLYWYRQAAGRGLQLLFYSVGIGQISSEVPQNLSASRPQDRQFILSSKKLLLSDSGFYLCACPPRTGTGRNTEAFFGQGTRLTVV.

V gene TRBV18 combines with J gene TRBJ2-3, with D possibly matching TRBD1 (6 bases). Trimming cost V 2 bases and J 0 bases, with 12 bases left between them. Germline V gives CDR1 KGHSH, CDR2 LQKENI. The CDR3 loop spans 16 amino acids. CDR3 coding DNA: TGTGCCAGCTCACCAACCGGGACACATAGCACAGATACGCAGTATTTT. It specifies CASSPTGTHSTDTQYF.

This clone appeared a few times. The rearrangement links TRBV2 to TRBJ2-7, with TRBD1 identical over 8 bases. The V and J ends lost 6 bases and 0 bases, in that order; junction bases with no gene match: 1. The CDR3 has 13 amino acids. From germline, CDR1 is SNHLY and CDR2 FYNNEI. The CDR3 DNA sequence: TGTGCCAGCAGGACAGGGGACTCCTACGAGCAGTACTTC. The encoded protein is CASRTGDSYEQYF. The variable domain in full, completed from reference TRBV2 and TRBJ2-7, reads EPEVTQTPSHQVTQMGQEVILRCVPISNHLYFYWYRQILGQKVEFLVSFYNNEISEKSEIFDDQFSVERPDGSNFTLKIRSTKLEDSAMYFCASRTGDSYEQYFGPGTRLTVT.

The J gene is TRBJ2-7, the V gene TRBV18; maybe TRBD2 (5 bases). CDR1 is KGHSH, CDR2 LQKENI, per germline. V gave up 2 bases and J gave up 6 bases, with 17 bases separating them. The CDR3 is made up of 15 amino acids. The CDR3 spells CASSPFPQSSREQYF. CDR3 nucleotides: TGTGCCAGCTCACCATTCCCCCAGTCTAGCCGCGAGCAGTACTTC.

This chain connects TRBV4-2 to TRBJ1-1, with 12 bases lining up with TRBD1. CDR1 LGHNA and CDR2 YNFKEQ come from the germline V gene. This CDR3 has 17 residues. Trimming cost V 4 bases and J 1 base; bases outside gene matches: 7. CDR3 nucleotides: TGTGCCAGCAGCCCTGGGACAGGGGGCGGTGGGAACACTGAAGCTTTCTTT. It yields the protein CASSPGTGGGGNTEAFF.

The J gene is TRBJ2-7, the V gene TRBV10-1; D gene uncertain. Germline CDR1 WNHNN, CDR2 SYGVQD (reference sequence). The CDR3 runs 11 residues. Trimming pared 3 bases from V and 4 bases from J, leaving 4 bases between. The CDR3 coding sequence is TGCGCCAGCAGTGACAGTTACGAGCAGTACTTC. This gives the protein CASSDSYEQYF.

The rearrangement uses TRBV5-1 and TRBJ2-5, with 9 bases matching TRBD1. The CDR3 consists of 15 residues. V dropped 2 bases and J dropped 1; count of bases not matched to a gene: 3. Germline V gives CDR1 SGHRS, CDR2 YFSETQ. The CDR3 spells CASSFGTGLQETQYF. The CDR3 nucleotides read TGCGCCAGCAGCTTTGGGACAGGGCTCCAAGAGACCCAGTACTTC.

The chain joins TRBV18 to TRBJ1-1; 8 positions agree with TRBD1. Germline CDR1 is KGHSH and CDR2 is LQKENI. J lost 11 bases, V lost 3 bases, and 5 bases had no gene match. The length of the CDR3 is 12 residues. This chain's CDR3 is CASSPLDRVAFF. In DNA, the CDR3 is TGTGCCAGCTCACCTCTGGACAGGGTGGCTTTCTTT.

J is TRBJ1-2 and V is TRBV2; a possible D gene is TRBD1 (6 bases). The CDR3 length is 14 residues. Germline V lookup: CDR1 SNHLY, CDR2 FYNNEI. V dropped 8 bases and J dropped 4 bases, with 17 bases sitting between them. CDR3 DNA sequence: TGTGCCAGCGGCCCAAGGACAGTCGGCTATGGCTACACCTTC. Encoded protein: CASGPRTVGYGYTF.

This chain uses TRBV6-5 with TRBJ2-1; D is unclear. The CDR3 consists of 15 residues. The germline gives CDR1 MNHEY, CDR2 SVGAGI. Deletions cut 2 bases from V and 1 base from J, with 9 bases between. The CDR3 nucleotides are TGTGCCAGCAGTTACCTTAGCTGGTCCTACAATGAGCAGTTCTTC. It codes for CASSYLSWSYNEQFF.

The chain is built from TRBV28 and TRBJ2-5; 11 nucleotides align to TRBD2. Germline CDR1 and CDR2: MDHEN and SYDVKM. The CDR3 runs 16 residues. The V and J ends lost 2 bases and 7 bases, in that order; junction bases with no gene match: 9. CDR3 residues: CASSLDSGRASVTQYF. In DNA form, the CDR3 reads TGTGCCAGCAGTTTAGATAGCGGGAGGGCAAGTGTGACCCAGTACTTC.

The chain links TRBV7-9 to TRBJ1-5; possibly TRBD1 for D (6 bases). V shed 4 bases and J shed 5 bases, with 12 bases lying between them. The CDR3 length is 14 residues. Germline V gene lookup returns CDR1 SEHNR and CDR2 FQNEAQ (reference sequence). Here the CDR3 DNA reads TGTGCCAGCAGCTCACAGGGTTCCCATCAGCCCCAGCATTTT. It yields the protein CASSSQGSHQPQHF.

This rearrangement joins TRBV29-1 to TRBJ2-1; 8 bases align to TRBD2. Per the germline V gene, CDR1 is SQVTM and CDR2 is ANQGSEA. Trimming took 6 bases from V and 9 from J; bases not matched to a gene: 13. This CDR3 is 14 amino acids long. The CDR3 is CSVESGRRRSEQFF. In nucleotides, the CDR3 is TGCAGCGTAGAAAGCGGGAGACGGCGGAGTGAGCAGTTCTTC.

The V gene is TRBV3-1 (or the pseudogene TRBV3-2), the J gene TRBJ2-1, with 7 positions matching TRBD1. This CDR3 contains 14 residues. V trimming: 2 bases; J trimming: 9 bases; junction bases outside the gene matches: 7. Germline values: CDR1 LGHDT, CDR2 YNNKEL (reference sequence). CDR3: CASSQRGRGSEQFF. CDR3 coding DNA: TGTGCCAGCAGCCAAAGGGGGCGTGGGAGTGAGCAGTTCTTC.

The chain uses TRBV6-5 and TRBJ1-1, with unresolved D. V lost 4 bases and J lost 3, with 12 bases in between. The germline CDR1 and CDR2 sequences are MNHEY and SVGAGI. The CDR3 runs 14 residues. Here the CDR3 reads CASSSSVGDTEAFF. The CDR3 DNA sequence: TGTGCCAGCAGTTCCTCGGTCGGGGACACTGAAGCTTTCTTT.

The chain carries TRBV4-2 and TRBJ2-1, with TRBD2 matching over 12 bases. CDR3 length equals 16 residues. Trimming removed 3 bases from V and 6 bases from J; junction bases left unmatched: 6. Germline V gene lookup returns CDR1 LGHNA and CDR2 YNFKEQ. As DNA, the CDR3 is TGTGCCAGCAGCCACCTTCTAGCGGGAGGGTTCAATGAGCAGTTCTTC. Translating gives CASSHLLAGGFNEQFF.

The chain joins TRBV6-5 to TRBJ1-1, with 7 bases lining up with TRBD1. Germline V CDR1 and CDR2: MNHEY, SVGAGI. Losses at the gene ends were 6 bases for V and 0 bases for J; bases not matched to a gene: 4. The CDR3 length is 14 residues. The CDR3 DNA follows: TGTGCCAGCAGAGGAACAGGGGTGAACACTGAAGCTTTCTTT. This sequence encodes CASRGTGVNTEAFF.

This chain links TRBV5-1 with TRBJ1-2, with 10 bases matching TRBD1. The germline V gene encodes CDR1 SGHRS and CDR2 YFSETQ. Unmatched junction bases numbered 7, after V lost 3 bases and J lost 11 bases. The CDR3 totals 13 residues. CDR3 in DNA: TGCGCCAGCAGCTCTCCGGGACAGGGGAGTTACACCTTC. Translating it yields CASSSPGQGSYTF.

The rearrangement uses TRBV27 and TRBJ1-1; maybe TRBD1 (6 bases). Germline V gene data show CDR1 as MNHEY and CDR2 as SMNVEV (reference sequence). There are 16 residues in the CDR3. V lost 6 bases to trimming and J lost 4 bases, with 21 bases between them. The CDR3 nucleotides are TGTGCCAGCAGCCGAACTACAGGGAAAGTAGGCACTGAAGCTTTCTTT. It is translated as CASSRTTGKVGTEAFF.

This chain joins TRBV6-5 and TRBJ1-1; 8 bases match TRBD1. This CDR3 contains 13 residues. Trimming at V came to 7 bases and at J to 4 bases, leaving 5 bases not matched to a gene. CDR1 is MNHEY and CDR2 is SVGAGI in the germline V gene. Written as DNA, the CDR3 is TGTGCCAGCAACCTGGACAGGGCCACTGAAGCTTTCTTT. It yields the protein CASNLDRATEAFF.

The chain recombines TRBV7-2 with TRBJ1-2, with 8 bases that match TRBD1. Looked up from germline, CDR1 is SGHTA and CDR2 is FQGNSA. J gave up 4 bases and V 4 bases, and 5 bases lay outside the gene matches. The CDR3 is 14 residues long. CDR3 loop: CASSSGTGLYGYTF. CDR3 bases: TGTGCCAGCAGCTCCGGGACAGGCCTCTATGGCTACACCTTC.